Each of the 6 T cell receptor beta chains below was sequenced from the same sample in a study of blood T cell repertoires in COVID-19. Only in-frame clones appear in the TCRdb table, and some are missing; sequencing was by immunoSEQ multiplex PCR. The sample contains a few hundred thousand clones, roughly 83% of which appear only once. Material for sequencing was peripheral blood. Receptors were obtained from a woman aged 45-59 years with acute or convalescent COVID-19.

The V gene is TRBV29-1, the J gene TRBJ2-1; 9 bases agree with TRBD1. Germline values: CDR1 SQVTM, CDR2 ANQGSEA. CDR3 length: 16 amino acids. V lost 2 bases to trimming and J lost 6 bases; unmatched junction nucleotides: 11. The CDR3 nucleotides read TGCAGCGTTGAATTTGTCGGGACAGGGACTATCAATGAGCAGTTCTTC. Residues: CSVEFVGTGTINEQFF.

This rearrangement joins TRBV28 to TRBJ1-5, with D tentatively TRBD1 (5 bases). Germline V gene sequence: CDR1 MDHEN, CDR2 SYDVKM. Trimming cost V 7 bases and J 4 bases, with 8 bases left between them. The length of the CDR3 is 12 residues. CDR3 protein: CASMGGNQPQHF. The CDR3 DNA reads TGTGCCAGCATGGGGGGGAATCAGCCCCAGCATTTT. Full variable domain (outside the CDR3, taken from reference TRBV28 and TRBJ1-5): DVKVTQSSRYLVKRTGEKVFLECVQDMDHENMFWYRQDPGLGLRLIYFSYDVKMKEKGDIPEGYSVSREKKERFSLILESASTNQTSMYLCASMGGNQPQHFGDGTRLSIL.

The chain combines TRBV7-2 with TRBJ2-7; D might be TRBD2 (5 bases). CDR1 and CDR2 (germline): SGHTA, FQGNSA. The length of the CDR3 is 15 residues. V was pared by 8 bases and J by 0 bases, with 17 bases between. As DNA, the CDR3 is TGTGCCAGCCAACGGACCGAGCGGAACTCCTACGAGCAGTACTTC. Translation gives CASQRTERNSYEQYF.

This clone was counted between two and nine times. The chain has TRBV11-2 and TRBJ1-2; D not resolved. Looked up from germline, CDR1 is SGHAT and CDR2 is FQNNGV. Trimming took off 3 bases at V and 0 bases at J, with 5 bases between the two ends. This CDR3 region has 13 residues. The CDR3 loop is CASSFFSNYGYTF. In DNA form, the CDR3 reads TGTGCCAGCAGCTTTTTCTCTAACTATGGCTACACCTTC.

The rearrangement joins TRBV28 to TRBJ2-5; 11 bases match TRBD2. The ends lost 1 base at V and 2 bases at J; junction bases unmatched: 3. This CDR3 has 16 amino acids. The germline V gene has CDR1 MDHEN and CDR2 SYDVKM. The CDR3: CASSLSGLAVQETQYF. Written as DNA, the CDR3 is TGTGCCAGCAGTTTATCGGGACTAGCGGTACAAGAGACCCAGTACTTC. The whole variable domain, filled in from reference TRBV28 and TRBJ2-5, reads DVKVTQSSRYLVKRTGEKVFLECVQDMDHENMFWYRQDPGLGLRLIYFSYDVKMKEKGDIPEGYSVSREKKERFSLILESASTNQTSMYLCASSLSGLAVQETQYFGPGTRLLVL.

The genes are TRBV28 and TRBJ2-7; perhaps TRBD2 as D (6 bases). There are 13 residues in the CDR3. Germline V gene data show CDR1 as MDHEN and CDR2 as SYDVKM. V lost 2 bases and J lost 2, with 7 bases in between. The CDR3: CASSLAGPYEQYF. Written as DNA, the CDR3 is TGTGCCAGCAGTTTAGCGGGGCCCTACGAGCAGTACTTC.